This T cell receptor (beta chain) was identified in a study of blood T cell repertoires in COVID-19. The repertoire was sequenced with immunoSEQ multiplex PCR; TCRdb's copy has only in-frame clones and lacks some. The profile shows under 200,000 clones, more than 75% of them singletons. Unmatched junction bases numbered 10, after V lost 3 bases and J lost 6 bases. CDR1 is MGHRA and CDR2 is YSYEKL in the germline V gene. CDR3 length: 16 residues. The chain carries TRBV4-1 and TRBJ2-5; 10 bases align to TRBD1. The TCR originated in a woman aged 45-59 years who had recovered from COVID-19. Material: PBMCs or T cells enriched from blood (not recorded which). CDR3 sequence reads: CASSQEDRGSSKTQYF. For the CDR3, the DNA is TGCGCCAGCAGCCAGGAGGACAGGGGGTCGTCTAAGACCCAGTACTTC.